A single sample is the source of the 30 T cell receptor beta chains below, sequenced in a study of regulatory T cells in long-lasting Graves disease. In building TCR beta libraries, iRepertoire HTBI primers were used together with Arm-PCR of CDR3 regions. TCRdb reanalysed the multiplex PCR reads using MiXCR and keeps one entry per CDR3 protein. This sample has roughly 510,000 distinct CDR3 sequences; 15% to 20% occur once, and the top ten carry more than 10%. Specified time point: newly diagnosed GD, antithyroid drugs for less than 3 months. Isolated PBMC RNA provided the starting material for the TCR library. These sequences were also reported in another study, on T cells in Graves' hyperthyroidism and ophthalmopathy.

The specimen comprised peripheral blood mononuclear cells (PBMCs), sampled at new diagnosis, from a patient treated with antithyroid drugs. The receptors were sampled from a young man with Graves disease.

This clonotype was found a few times. The V call is TRBV27, the J call TRBJ2-5; D is ambiguous. CDR1 MNHEY and CDR2 SMNVEV come from the germline V gene (reference sequence). The CDR3 is made up of 13 amino acids. Trimming took 4 bases from V and 7 from J, leaving 13 bases between them. The DNA of the CDR3 is TGTGCCAGCAGTTCCGGCCTAAAAGTGACCCAGTACTTC. Translation gives CASSSGLKVTQYF.

This clonotype was detected many times. Germline and junction disagree at one end, which may indicate a read error. The chain recombines TRBV20-1 with TRBJ2-1, with D hard to call. Per germline, CDR1 DFQATT and CDR2 SNEGSKA (reference sequence). This CDR3 has 11 amino acids. The CDR3 is CSAGEYNEQFF. CDR3 bases: TGCAGTGCTGGAGAGTACAATGAGCAGTTCTTC.

Remarks on this clonotype: Given a much more abundant clone one base away, this may be a read error. The CDR3 protein is CASSYSDGLGTDTQYF. CDR3 DNA sequence: TGTGCCAGCAGTTACTCTGACGGGCTGGGGACAGATACGCAGTATTTT. The chain uses TRBV6-2 or TRBV6-3 and TRBJ2-3; no definite D call. The CDR3 runs 16 residues. Germline V CDR1 and CDR2: MNHEY, SVGEGT. V was shortened by 0 bases and J by 3 bases, with 13 bases between the two germline ends.

The chain links TRBV14 to TRBJ2-7, with 9 positions matching TRBD1. Per the germline V gene, CDR1 is SGHDN and CDR2 is FVKESK. The V gene end was trimmed by 4 bases and the J gene end by 4 bases; junction bases not matched to a gene: 14. This CDR3 spans 17 amino acids. CDR3 coding DNA: TGTGCCAGCAGCCCTACCCAAGCCGGGACAGGGTATTACGAGCAGTACTTC. It encodes CASSPTQAGTGYYEQYF.

This clonotype was seen ten or more times. V and J are TRBV7-8 and TRBJ2-7; 9 positions match TRBD2. V gave up 7 bases and J gave up 5 bases; unmatched junction bases: 9. Germline-derived CDR1 and CDR2 are SGHVS and FQNEAQ. There are 14 residues in the CDR3. CDR3 amino acids: CASMRGGRNHEQYF. For the CDR3, the DNA is TGTGCCAGCATGCGGGGGGGGCGGAACCACGAGCAGTACTTC.

V is TRBV28 and J is TRBJ2-1; 13 bases are shared with TRBD2. The J segment lost 8 bases and the V segment lost 5 bases, leaving 6 bases of the junction unmatched. Germline V gives CDR1 MDHEN, CDR2 SYDVKM. This CDR3 is built from 15 residues. The CDR3 bases are TGTGCCAGCAGTGCGGGACTAGCGGGAACGGATGAGCAGTTCTTC. Protein sequence: CASSAGLAGTDEQFF.

In this sample, this clonotype turned up many times. The CDR3 region is CATETATGAAEAFF. DNA of the CDR3: TGTGCCACAGAGACTGCGACAGGGGCGGCTGAAGCTTTCTTT. The chain joins TRBV28 to TRBJ1-1; 8 bases align to TRBD1. Germline V gene lookup returns CDR1 MDHEN and CDR2 SYDVKM. The CDR3 sequence is 14 residues long. Trimming removed 10 bases from V and 6 bases from J; junction bases left unmatched: 13.

This clonotype was found many times. This chain connects TRBV3-1 to TRBJ1-2, with D uncertain. Germline V gene sequence: CDR1 LGHDT, CDR2 YNNKEL (reference sequence). V was pared by 3 bases and J by 0 bases, with 5 bases between. CDR3 length: 13 amino acids. Here the CDR3 reads CASSQATNYGYTF. CDR3 nucleotides: TGTGCCAGCAGCCAGGCCACTAACTATGGCTACACCTTC.

This chain connects TRBV24-1 to TRBJ2-1; TRBD2 matches 7 bases. The DNA end is more similar to TRBJ2-5, so the J call may be wrong. The length of the CDR3 is 16 residues. Per germline, CDR1 KGHDR and CDR2 SFDVKD. CDR3 in DNA: TGTGCCACCAGTGATTTCCGGGGGGTATCAGGAGAGACCCAGTACTTC. It specifies CATSDFRGVSGETQYF.

This clonotype was recorded at least ten times. This chain connects TRBV5-1 to TRBJ2-1, with 16 bases fitting TRBD2. CDR3 length: 16 residues. Germline CDR1 reads SGHRS; CDR2 reads YFSETQ. V dropped 4 bases and J dropped 7; count of bases not matched to a gene: 5. In DNA, the CDR3 is TGCGCCAGCAGCCTGGGACTAGCGGGAGGGAGGAATGAGCAGTTCTTC. Protein product: CASSLGLAGGRNEQFF. Using reference TRBV5-1 and TRBJ2-1 for the parts outside the CDR3, the full variable domain is KAGVTQTPRYLIKTRGQQVTLSCSPISGHRSVSWYQQTPGQGLQFLFEYFSETQRNKGNFPGRFSGRQFSNSRSEMNVSTLELGDSALYLCASSLGLAGGRNEQFFGPGTRLTVL.

The chain recombines TRBV12-3 or TRBV12-4 with TRBJ2-7; TRBD1 or TRBD2 may be the D gene (6 bases each). CDR3 length: 14 amino acids. V lost 5 bases and J lost 1, with 12 bases in between. Here the CDR3 reads CASSGGGQSYEQYF. DNA of the CDR3: TGTGCCAGCAGTGGTGGGGGGCAATCCTACGAGCAGTACTTC.

This clonotype was observed many times. The chain carries TRBV28 and TRBJ2-7, with D perhaps matching TRBD2 (7 bases). From germline, CDR1 is MDHEN and CDR2 SYDVKM. V lost 7 bases, J lost 4 bases, and 14 bases lay in between. The CDR3 spans 13 residues. CDR3 nucleotide sequence: TGTGCCAGCACTGGGGGGGCGAGGTACGAGCAGTACTTC. It yields the protein CASTGGARYEQYF.

This clonotype was seen at least ten times. J is TRBJ2-3 and V is TRBV2; 10 nucleotides match TRBD2. Trimming at V came to 9 bases and at J to 1 base, leaving 4 bases not matched to a gene. CDR3 length equals 14 residues. Germline CDR1 is SNHLY and CDR2 is FYNNEI. In nucleotides, the CDR3 is TGTGCCAGGAAGAGCGGGAGGGGCACAGATACGCAGTATTTT. It yields the protein CARKSGRGTDTQYF.

The chain has TRBV7-9 and TRBJ2-7; D gene uncertain. In germline, CDR1 is SEHNR, CDR2 FQNEAQ (reference sequence). Trimming took off 9 bases at V and 3 bases at J, with 9 bases between the two ends. CDR3 size: 11 residues. CDR3 in amino acids: CARTQCYEQYF. DNA for the CDR3: TGTGCCAGGACACAATGCTACGAGCAGTACTTC. Based on the CDR3 plus reference TRBV7-9 and TRBJ2-7, the full variable domain is DTGVSQNPRHKITKRGQNVTFRCDPISEHNRLYWYRQTLGQGPEFLTYFQNEAQLEKSRLLSDRFSAERPKGSFSTLEIQRTEQGDSAMYLCARTQCYEQYFGPGTRLTVT.

This clonotype showed up many times. The chain links TRBV12-3 or TRBV12-4 to TRBJ2-2, with 10 bases lining up with TRBD1. Germline trimming cut 6 bases from V and 6 bases from J; bases unmatched to any gene: 7. CDR3 length: 15 amino acids. In DNA, the CDR3 is TGTGCCAGCAGACCCGGGACAGGGGTTCCCGGGGAGCTGTTTTTT. Its protein product is CASRPGTGVPGELFF.

Worth noting for this clonotype: This may be a read error: a much more frequent sequence differs by one nucleotide. V gene TRBV12-5 combines with J gene TRBJ2-3; 12 positions agree with TRBD2. V shed 6 bases, J shed 4 bases, and the junction held 5 bases outside the gene matches. This CDR3 region has 15 residues. Germline-derived CDR1 and CDR2 are LGHNT and FRNRAP. The CDR3 spells CASGELAGGSDTQYF. The CDR3 nucleotides read TGTGCTAGTGGCGAGCTAGCGGGAGGGTCAGATACGCAGTATTTT. Full variable domain (remainder filled in from reference TRBV12-5 and TRBJ2-3): DARVTQTPRHKVTEMGQEVTMRCQPILGHNTVFWYRQTMMQGLELLAYFRNRAPLDDSGMPKDRFSAEMPDATLATLKIQPSEPRDSAVYFCASGELAGGSDTQYFGPGTRLTVL.

The rearrangement joins TRBV20-1 to TRBJ1-4; D gene unclear. The germline V gene encodes CDR1 DFQATT and CDR2 SNEGSKA (reference sequence). The CDR3 loop spans 13 amino acids. Trimming took off 3 bases at V and 0 bases at J, with 5 bases between the two ends. The CDR3 here is CSARESTNEKLFF. The CDR3 coding sequence is TGCAGTGCTAGGGAGTCAACTAATGAAAAACTGTTTTTT.

This clonotype occurred many times. The gene calls are TRBV10-2 and TRBJ2-3, with 7 bases identical to TRBD2. The CDR3 contains 18 residues. The germline CDR1 and CDR2 sequences are WSHSY and SAAADI. V shed 7 bases, J shed 1 base, and the junction held 17 bases outside the gene matches. The CDR3 nucleotides are TGCGCCAGCACCAATTCCCGAGGTGGGAGGGCCGGCACAGATACGCAGTATTTT. This encodes CASTNSRGGRAGTDTQYF.

V is TRBV7-3 and J is TRBJ2-5; TRBD1 might be the D (6 bases). Germline-derived CDR1 and CDR2 are SGHTA and FQGTGA. Trimming shortened V by 5 bases and J by 7 bases, and 20 bases separated the two germline ends. This CDR3 contains 15 residues. CDR3 loop: CASSLDRPRRGTQYF. Written as DNA, the CDR3 is TGTGCCAGCAGCCTCGACAGGCCCAGACGGGGGACCCAGTACTTC.

The CDR3 DNA reads TGTGCCAGCGGGCGGGGACAGTTGAAAGAGACCCAGTACTTC. Protein sequence: CASGRGQLKETQYF. This rearrangement joins TRBV9 to TRBJ2-1; D might be TRBD1 (7 bases). With the DNA end fitting TRBJ2-5 better, the J assignment may be wrong. The length of the CDR3 is 14 residues. Germline V lookup: CDR1 SGDLS, CDR2 YYNGEE.

This clonotype turned up a few times. This chain links TRBV6-1 with TRBJ1-5; TRBD1 aligns across 8 bases. V trimming: 7 bases; J trimming: 2 bases; junction bases outside the gene matches: 7. Germline V gene sequence: CDR1 MNHNS, CDR2 SASEGT. This CDR3 has 15 residues. The CDR3: CASTSQGARNQPQHF. CDR3 bases: TGTGCCAGCACAAGCCAGGGGGCACGCAATCAGCCCCAGCATTTT.

This clonotype was counted only a few times. The chain carries TRBV7-9 and TRBJ1-4; TRBD1 is a possible D gene (6 bases). Germline V gene lookup returns CDR1 SEHNR and CDR2 FQNEAQ (reference sequence). V was clipped by 2 bases and J by 7 bases, with 14 bases between them. The length of the CDR3 is 15 residues. The CDR3, as DNA: TGTGCCAGCAGCTTAACTTTGGGACAAACTGAAAAACTGTTTTTT. The encoded protein is CASSLTLGQTEKLFF.

This clonotype was counted many times. This chain uses TRBV5-1 with TRBJ2-1, with a possible D match to TRBD2 (6 bases). Looked up from germline, CDR1 is SGHRS and CDR2 is YFSETQ. This CDR3 contains 14 residues. With 5 bases removed from V and 9 bases from J, the gap between germline ends came to 18 bases. CDR3 residues: CASSAPEGSGEQFF. CDR3 nucleotides: TGCGCCAGCAGTGCCCCGGAGGGAAGTGGTGAGCAGTTCTTC.

This rearrangement joins TRBV3-1 to TRBJ2-1, with 11 positions matching TRBD2. Germline CDR1 and CDR2: LGHDT and YNNKEL (reference sequence). V was pared by 1 base and J by 5 bases, with 16 bases of the junction left unmatched. There are 20 residues in the CDR3. The CDR3 protein is CASSQVYIFTSGSSDNEQFF. CDR3 nucleotides: TGTGCCAGCAGCCAAGTCTATATTTTCACTAGCGGGAGCTCGGACAATGAGCAGTTCTTC.

This clonotype was detected many times. The chain recombines TRBV29-1 with TRBJ1-1, with 7 bases fitting TRBD1. The CDR3 is made up of 16 amino acids. Trimming at V came to 6 bases and at J to 0 bases, leaving 13 bases not matched to a gene. The germline gives CDR1 SQVTM, CDR2 ANQGSEA. CDR3 DNA sequence: TGCAGCGTGCACCCTACAGGGGTGGGGGTGAACACTGAAGCTTTCTTT. Residues: CSVHPTGVGVNTEAFF.

This chain links TRBV29-1 with TRBJ2-3, with 10 bases lining up with TRBD1. Germline CDR1 is SQVTM and CDR2 is ANQGSEA. Germline trimming cut 8 bases from V and 2 bases from J; bases unmatched to any gene: 10. This CDR3 has 15 amino acids. CDR3 amino acids: CSNTGTGAYTDTQYF. The CDR3 coding sequence is TGCAGCAACACCGGGACAGGGGCCTACACAGATACGCAGTATTTT.

The rearrangement joins TRBV6-1 to TRBJ1-2; possibly TRBD1 for D (5 bases). V lost 4 bases, J lost 6 bases, and 12 bases lay in between. Per germline, CDR1 MNHNS and CDR2 SASEGT. This CDR3 region has 13 residues. DNA of the CDR3: TGTGCCAGCAGTGTACGGGGGGAAGATGGCTACACCTTC. Its protein is CASSVRGEDGYTF.

Comments on this clonotype: It differs at one base from a far larger clone, so likely a read error. This rearrangement joins TRBV28 to TRBJ2-5; maybe TRBD1 (6 bases). The V and J ends lost 6 bases and 11 bases respectively, with 13 bases between them. Germline CDR1 and CDR2: MDHEN and SYDVKM. The CDR3 spans 11 residues. This chain's CDR3 is CASSPGEQQYF. The CDR3 bases are TGTGCCAGCAGCCCAGGGGAGCAGCAGTACTTC.

The chain combines TRBV30 with TRBJ1-1; D is perhaps TRBD1 (6 bases). The germline gives CDR1 GTSNPN, CDR2 SVGIG (reference sequence). Trimming shortened V by 2 bases and J by 10 bases, and 14 bases separated the two germline ends. The CDR3 runs to 12 residues. The CDR3 nucleotides are TGTGCCTGGAGTCTAAACGGGGGGCGAGCTTTCTTT. Residues: CAWSLNGGRAFF.

This clonotype was observed a few times. This rearrangement joins TRBV5-5 to TRBJ2-7, with D perhaps matching TRBD2 (5 bases). V dropped 0 bases and J dropped 6 bases, with 13 bases sitting between them. The length of the CDR3 is 14 residues. From germline, CDR1 is SGHKS and CDR2 YYEKEE (reference sequence). CDR3: CASSLGQGGFEQYF. The CDR3 DNA is TGTGCCAGCAGCTTGGGCCAAGGCGGGTTCGAGCAGTACTTC.